This TCR beta chain originates from a study of response to subunit inactivated influenza vaccine. This clonotype has only a few counts. Its target is unknown. TCRdb processed the RT-PCR reads anew with MiXCR; each CDR3 protein has one entry. The table has about 650,000 distinct CDR3 sequences, approximately 14% seen once. The germline gives CDR1 MGHRA, CDR2 YSYEKL. CDR3 length equals 14 residues. Trimming took 8 bases from V and 6 from J; bases not matched to a gene: 9. General observations from the study: The authors put forward the suggestion that each seasonal influenza vaccination may bring in only a limited number of new T cells.

The V call is TRBV4-1, the J call TRBJ2-2, with 7 bases fitting TRBD1. Sample: PBMCs from blood, taken roughly 15 days before vaccination. This clonotype originated in a man over 45 who received an inactivated influenza vaccine. The CDR3 spells CASRRTGRSGELFF. The DNA of the CDR3 is TGCGCCAGCCGGAGGACAGGCAGGTCCGGGGAGCTGTTTTTT.